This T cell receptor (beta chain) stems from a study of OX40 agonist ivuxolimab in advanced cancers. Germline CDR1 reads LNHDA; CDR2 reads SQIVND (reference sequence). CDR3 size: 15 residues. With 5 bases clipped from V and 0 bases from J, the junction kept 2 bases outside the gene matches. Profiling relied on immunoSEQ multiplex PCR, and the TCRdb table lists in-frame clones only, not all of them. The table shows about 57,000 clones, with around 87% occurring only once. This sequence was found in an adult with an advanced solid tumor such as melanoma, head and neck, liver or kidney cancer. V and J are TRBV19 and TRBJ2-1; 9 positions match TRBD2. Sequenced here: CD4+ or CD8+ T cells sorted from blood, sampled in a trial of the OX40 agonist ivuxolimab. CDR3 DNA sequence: TGTGCCAGTAGTTTACTAGCGGGCTCCTACAATGAGCAGTTCTTC. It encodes CASSLLAGSYNEQFF.